The rows below give T cell receptor beta chains drawn from one sample of a study of lymphopenia after photon versus proton radiotherapy. The protocol was immunoSEQ multiplex PCR, while the TCRdb copy is restricted to in-frame clones and leaves out a portion. This table holds roughly 45,000 clones, over 75% found once. Material: peripheral blood, obtained from a patient treated with photon-based radiotherapy. These receptors came from a man aged 35 to 55 with gastric cancer. Each CDR3 is given with its conserved first and last residue. The D gene is left open where the match is weak. Not every row has a clone size; where given, it reads once, few, many or a size class.

J	size	V	D	CDR3	DNA
TRBJ1-2	few	TRBV29-1	.	CSVGDGYTF	TGCAGCGTTGGAGATGGCTACACCTTC
TRBJ2-1	.	TRBV18	.	CASSPRINEQFF	TGTGCCAGCTCACCGCGCATCAATGAGCAGTTCTTC
TRBJ1-1	.	TRBV5-6	.	CASSLIGRNTEAFF	TGTGCCAGCAGCTTGATCGGACGGAACACTGAAGCTTTCTTT
TRBJ2-1	.	TRBV19	.	CASSPPDSDEQFF	TGTGCCAGTAGTCCCCCAGACTCGGATGAGCAGTTCTTC
TRBJ1-2	few	TRBV5-4	.	CASTPKTGWDGYTF	TGTGCCAGCACTCCAAAGACCGGGTGGGATGGCTACACCTTC
TRBJ1-2	.	TRBV6-6	.	CASSRDRLYGYTF	TGTGCCAGCAGTCGGGACCGACTCTATGGCTACACCTTC
TRBJ2-5	.	TRBV19	.	CASSIGGSWYQETQYF	TGTGCCAGTAGTATAGGGGGGAGCTGGTACCAAGAGACCCAGTACTTC
TRBJ1-2	.	TRBV6-5	TRBD1	CASSPRTGGYGYTF	TGTGCCAGCAGCCCCCGGACAGGCGGCTATGGCTACACCTTC
TRBJ2-1	.	TRBV2	.	CASSEIGLASYNEQFF	TGTGCCAGCAGTGAAATAGGACTCGCCTCCTACAATGAGCAGTTCTTC
TRBJ2-6	.	TRBV7-9	.	CASSLPGTGANVLTF	TGTGCCAGCAGCCTCCCGGGGACTGGGGCCAACGTCCTGACTTTC
TRBJ2-3	once	TRBV7-2	.	CASSEPGSRRDTQYF	TGTGCCAGCAGCGAACCGGGGTCCAGGCGGGATACGCAGTATTTT
TRBJ1-5	.	TRBV5-6	.	CASSLANNQPQHF	TGTGCCAGCAGCTTGGCCAACAATCAGCCCCAGCATTTT
TRBJ1-1	few	TRBV5-5	TRBD1	CASSPYRGLDTEAFF	TGTGCCAGCAGCCCCTACAGGGGGCTGGACACTGAAGCTTTCTTT
TRBJ1-2	.	TRBV10-3	.	CAISEEQDGYTF	TGTGCCATCAGTGAAGAGCAAGATGGCTACACCTTC
TRBJ2-7	.	TRBV11-3	.	CASSLGQLYEQYF	TGTGCCAGCAGCTTAGGTCAGCTTTACGAGCAGTACTTC
TRBJ2-7	once	TRBV19	TRBD2	CASSPAGSGLPGEQYF	TGTGCCAGTAGCCCGGCGGGTAGCGGGTTACCCGGCGAGCAGTACTTC
TRBJ2-7	.	TRBV10-2	TRBD1	CASRLTGQGSYEQYF	TGCGCCAGCAGACTTACGGGACAGGGAAGCTACGAGCAGTACTTC
TRBJ1-2	.	TRBV7-9	TRBD1	CASSSMGQVNGYTF	TGTGCCAGCAGCTCTATGGGACAGGTGAATGGCTACACCTTC